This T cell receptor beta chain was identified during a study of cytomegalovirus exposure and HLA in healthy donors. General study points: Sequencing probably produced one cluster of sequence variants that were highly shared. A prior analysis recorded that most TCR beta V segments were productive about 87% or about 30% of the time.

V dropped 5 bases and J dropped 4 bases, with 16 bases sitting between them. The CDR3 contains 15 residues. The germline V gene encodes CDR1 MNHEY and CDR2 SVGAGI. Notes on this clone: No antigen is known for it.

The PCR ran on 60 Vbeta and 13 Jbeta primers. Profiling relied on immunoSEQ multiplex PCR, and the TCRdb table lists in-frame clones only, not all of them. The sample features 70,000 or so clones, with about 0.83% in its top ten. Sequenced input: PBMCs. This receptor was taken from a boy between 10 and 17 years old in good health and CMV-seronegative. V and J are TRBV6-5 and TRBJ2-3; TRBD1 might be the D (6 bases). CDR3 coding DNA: TGTGCCAGCAGTCAATACAGGGTTAGAGCAGATACGCAGTATTTT. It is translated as CASSQYRVRADTQYF.